Shown below are 24 T cell receptor beta chains from a single sample sequenced in a study of monozygotic twins with inflammatory bowel disease. Reanalyzing the 5' RACE reads, TCRdb keeps one entry per CDR3 protein, without DNA. This sample carries 200,000 to 250,000 distinct CDR3 sequences, with roughly 7.5% going to the ten biggest clones. The sample consisted of blood. These receptors were collected from a human donor with ulcerative colitis or Crohn's disease, or a healthy co-twin of an affected twin (not recorded which).

V and J are TRBV13 and TRBJ2-1; TCRdb reports TRBD1, a call that lacks DNA to check it against. This CDR3 is built from 15 residues. Germline loops: CDR1 PRHDT, CDR2 FYEKMQ (reference sequence). CDR3 sequence: CASSFSGQGHNEQFF.

This chain links TRBV30 with TRBJ2-1. Germline V gene lookup returns CDR1 GTSNPN and CDR2 SVGIG (reference sequence). This CDR3 contains 14 residues. CDR3 amino acids: CAWNPDSSYNEQFF.

The chain recombines TRBV5-1 with TRBJ1-4; TCRdb indicates TRBD1, and absent DNA this call remains unverified. The CDR3 loop spans 15 amino acids. Germline V gene sequence: CDR1 SGHRS, CDR2 YFSETQ. The CDR3 is CASSLREATNEKLFF.

This chain uses TRBV20-1 with TRBJ1-6; the TRBD1 assignment by TCRdb is unverifiable without DNA. The CDR3 consists of 14 residues. Germline loops: CDR1 DFQATT, CDR2 SNEGSKA (reference sequence). The CDR3 loop reads CSARQGQYNSPLHF.

The chain couples TRBV15 to TRBJ2-2; TCRdb selects TRBD1, and the lack of DNA leaves this call unchecked. The CDR3 runs 18 residues. In germline, CDR1 is LNHNV, CDR2 YYDKDF (reference sequence). The CDR3 here is CAALKDSHTRYSSGELFF. Full variable domain (remainder filled in from reference TRBV15 and TRBJ2-2): DAMVIQNPRYQVTQFGKPVTLSCSQTLNHNVMYWYQQKSSQAPKLLFHYYDKDFNNEADTPDNFQSRRPNTSFCFLDIRSPGLGDTAMYLCAALKDSHTRYSSGELFFGEGSRLTVL.

V gene TRBV20-1 combines with J gene TRBJ2-1. The CDR3 runs 17 residues. Germline CDR1 reads DFQATT; CDR2 reads SNEGSKA (reference sequence). The chain's CDR3 is CSARDSSGRVSYNEQFF.

The rearrangement uses TRBV12-3 or TRBV12-4 and TRBJ1-2; TCRdb lists TRBD1, though no DNA is available to test this call. The CDR3 runs to 14 residues. Here the CDR3 reads CATRMATTGYGYTF.

The J gene is TRBJ2-5, the V gene TRBV5-1; TCRdb's D call of TRBD2 is untestable without DNA. The CDR3 totals 20 residues. Germline V lookup: CDR1 SGHRS, CDR2 YFSETQ. This chain's CDR3 is CASSPGPGLAGVASQETQYF.

V and J are TRBV25-1 and TRBJ2-3; the D gene TCRdb calls, TRBD1, cannot be checked with no DNA. The CDR3 runs 11 residues. From germline, CDR1 is MGHDK and CDR2 SYGVNS. This chain's CDR3 is CASTPGDTQYF.

The chain uses TRBV6-5 and TRBJ2-3; TCRdb calls TRBD2, which cannot be checked without DNA. CDR3 length: 16 amino acids. CDR1 MNHEY and CDR2 SVGAGI come from the germline V gene. CDR3 residues: CASSWALSPVTDTQYF.

The rearrangement links TRBV27 to TRBJ1-5. This CDR3 spans 13 amino acids. Germline CDR1 and CDR2: MNHEY and SMNVEV (reference sequence). The CDR3 sequence is CASSRDRNQPQHF.

The V call is TRBV7-9, the J call TRBJ1-1; TCRdb names TRBD1, which stays unverified in the absence of DNA. CDR3 length: 14 residues. Germline V gives CDR1 SEHNR, CDR2 FQNEAQ (reference sequence). The CDR3 reads CASSLTGTNTEAFF.

V usage is TRBV5-1 and J usage is TRBJ2-3; TCRdb's D call of TRBD2 is untestable without DNA. Germline V gene sequence: CDR1 SGHRS, CDR2 YFSETQ. The CDR3 extends over 14 amino acids. The chain's CDR3 is CASSESGSSDTQYF.

This chain uses TRBV7-2 with TRBJ2-1; TCRdb gives TRBD2 as the D gene, but with no DNA this cannot be confirmed. Germline-derived CDR1 and CDR2 are SGHTA and FQGNSA. This CDR3 has 15 residues. The chain's CDR3 is CASSLPERAPRKEFF.

The rearrangement joins TRBV11-1 to TRBJ2-5; the D call from TCRdb, TRBD1, cannot be confirmed without DNA. CDR1 SGHAT and CDR2 FQDESV come from the germline V gene (reference sequence). The CDR3 loop spans 18 amino acids. Here the CDR3 reads CASSPLWGTGETQETQYF.

The rearrangement uses TRBV29-1 and TRBJ1-1; TCRdb indicates TRBD1, and absent DNA this call remains unverified. Germline lookup yields CDR1 SQVTM and CDR2 ANQGSEA. This CDR3 is built from 12 residues. CDR3 loop: CSVNRGNTEAFF.

The V gene is TRBV6-5, the J gene TRBJ2-7. From germline, CDR1 is MNHEY and CDR2 SVGAGI. This CDR3 has 12 residues. This CDR3 is CASSYGANEQYF.

The chain couples TRBV7-9 to TRBJ1-4; TCRdb returns TRBD1, unconfirmable since there is no DNA. Germline V gene sequence: CDR1 SEHNR, CDR2 FQNEAQ (reference sequence). The CDR3 length is 15 residues. The CDR3 loop reads CVSSSDRDTNEKLFF.

The chain joins TRBV2 to TRBJ1-5; the D call from TCRdb, TRBD1, cannot be confirmed without DNA. Looked up from germline, CDR1 is SNHLY and CDR2 is FYNNEI. The CDR3 is 13 residues long. The CDR3 region is CASSSQGLQPQHF.

The rearrangement uses TRBV6-2 or TRBV6-3 and TRBJ2-7; TCRdb indicates TRBD2, and absent DNA this call remains unverified. From germline, CDR1 is MNHEY and CDR2 SVGEGT. The CDR3 has 14 amino acids. CDR3: CATESSGSAYEQYF.

The chain couples TRBV7-9 to TRBJ2-3; TCRdb selects TRBD1, and the lack of DNA leaves this call unchecked. Germline lookup yields CDR1 SEHNR and CDR2 FQNEAQ (reference sequence). The CDR3 runs 12 residues. Here the CDR3 reads CASTPPTDTQYF.

The chain has TRBV5-1 and TRBJ1-5. This CDR3 contains 13 residues. CDR1 and CDR2 (germline): SGHRS, YFSETQ. This CDR3 is CASSLEVDQPQHF.

This chain connects TRBV15 to TRBJ2-3; TCRdb's D call of TRBD1 is untestable without DNA. CDR1 is LNHNV, CDR2 YYDKDF, per germline (reference sequence). CDR3 length equals 18 residues. Here the CDR3 reads CATSRDQASRGLGDTQYF.

CDR3 protein: CASSASSWGGTEAFF. This rearrangement joins TRBV9 to TRBJ1-1; TCRdb calls TRBD1, which cannot be checked without DNA. Per the germline V gene, CDR1 is SGDLS and CDR2 is YYNGEE. The CDR3 is 15 amino acids.